The entry that follows covers one T cell receptor (beta chain) sequence. Its antigen remains unknown. Per germline, CDR1 GTSNPN and CDR2 SVGIG (reference sequence). This CDR3 comprises 14 residues. Trimming removed 8 bases at V and 6 bases at J, with 20 bases between. Using immunoSEQ multiplex PCR, the repertoire was profiled, and TCRdb retains in-frame clones only, with some absent. The table includes nearly 60,000 clones, about nine tenths detected once. The sample is drawn from a study of identifying expanded T cells in peripheral blood. Findings and limits, study-wide: About 1.2 clones differed between technical replicates, versus approximately 17 and 20 over time. Roughly 2-week clone count variance significantly increased as total template count grew.

During the collection period, no donor immune events like infections were recorded. The receptor comes from a person aged 18-70 years in good health. The J gene is TRBJ2-1, the V gene TRBV30; D gene ambiguous. Sequencing was performed on blood. The CDR3 coding sequence is TGTGCCGCCGCGGAGACAAGGAACACCAATGAGCAGTTCTTC. It is translated as CAAAETRNTNEQFF.